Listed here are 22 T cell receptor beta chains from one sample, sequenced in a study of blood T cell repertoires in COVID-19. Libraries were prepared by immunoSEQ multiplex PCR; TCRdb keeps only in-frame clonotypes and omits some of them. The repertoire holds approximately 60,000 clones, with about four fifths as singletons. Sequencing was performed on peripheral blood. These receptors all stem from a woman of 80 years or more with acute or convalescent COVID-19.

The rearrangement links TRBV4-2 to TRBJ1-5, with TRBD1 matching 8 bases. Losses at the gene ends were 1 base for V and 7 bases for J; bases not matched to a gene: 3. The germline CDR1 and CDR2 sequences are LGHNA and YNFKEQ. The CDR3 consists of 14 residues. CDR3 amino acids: CASSQADREQPQHF. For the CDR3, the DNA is TGTGCCAGCAGCCAAGCGGACAGGGAACAGCCCCAGCATTTT.

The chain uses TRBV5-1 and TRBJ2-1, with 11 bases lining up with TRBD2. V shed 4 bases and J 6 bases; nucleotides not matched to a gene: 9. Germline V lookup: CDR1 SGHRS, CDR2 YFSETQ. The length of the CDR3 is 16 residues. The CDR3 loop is CASSPLTSGNVNEQFF. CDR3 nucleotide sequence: TGCGCCAGCAGCCCGCTGACTAGCGGGAACGTCAATGAGCAGTTCTTC.

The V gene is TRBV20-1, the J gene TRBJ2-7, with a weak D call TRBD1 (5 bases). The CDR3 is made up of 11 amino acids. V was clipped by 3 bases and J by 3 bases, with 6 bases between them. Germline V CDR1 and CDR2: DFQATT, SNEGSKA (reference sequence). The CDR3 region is CSASQGYEQYF. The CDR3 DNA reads TGCAGTGCTAGCCAGGGCTACGAGCAGTACTTC.

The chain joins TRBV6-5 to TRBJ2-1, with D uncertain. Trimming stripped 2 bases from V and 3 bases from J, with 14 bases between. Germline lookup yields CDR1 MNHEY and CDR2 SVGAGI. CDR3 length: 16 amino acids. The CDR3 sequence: CASSYNGRTVYNEQFF. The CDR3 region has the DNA TGTGCCAGCAGTTACAATGGGCGAACGGTCTACAATGAGCAGTTCTTC.

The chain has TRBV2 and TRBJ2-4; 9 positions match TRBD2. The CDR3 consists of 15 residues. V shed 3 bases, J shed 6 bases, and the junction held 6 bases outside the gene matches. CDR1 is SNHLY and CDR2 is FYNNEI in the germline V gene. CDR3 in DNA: TGTGCCAGCAGTGAGATGCGGGAGGGGGGAAACATTCAGTACTTC. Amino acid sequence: CASSEMREGGNIQYF.

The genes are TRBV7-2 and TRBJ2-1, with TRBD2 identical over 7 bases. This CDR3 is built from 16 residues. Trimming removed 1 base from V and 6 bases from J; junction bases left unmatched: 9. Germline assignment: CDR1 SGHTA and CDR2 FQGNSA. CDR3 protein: CASSLDPGLTGNEQFF. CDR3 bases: TGTGCCAGCAGCTTAGACCCGGGACTAACCGGCAATGAGCAGTTCTTC.

This CDR3 is CASSLYGGAGDTEAFF. CDR3 nucleotide sequence: TGTGCCAGCAGTTTATACGGGGGGGCAGGGGACACTGAAGCTTTCTTT. The gene calls are TRBV28 and TRBJ1-1; D might be TRBD1 (6 bases). Germline CDR1 MDHEN, CDR2 SYDVKM. The CDR3 is made up of 16 amino acids. V gave up 1 base and J gave up 3 bases, with 15 bases separating them.

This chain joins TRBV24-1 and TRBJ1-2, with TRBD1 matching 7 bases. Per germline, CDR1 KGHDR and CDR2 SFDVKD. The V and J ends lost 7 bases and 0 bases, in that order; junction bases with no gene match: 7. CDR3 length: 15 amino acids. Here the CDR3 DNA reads TGTGCCACCAGCCCACAGGGGCCGTCTAACTATGGCTACACCTTC. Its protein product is CATSPQGPSNYGYTF.

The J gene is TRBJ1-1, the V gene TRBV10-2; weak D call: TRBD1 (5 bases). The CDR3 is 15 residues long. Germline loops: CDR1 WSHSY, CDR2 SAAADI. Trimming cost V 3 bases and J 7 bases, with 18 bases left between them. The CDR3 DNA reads TGCGCCAGCAGTGACTCCGTTGTATTTGACAGTGAAGCTTTCTTT. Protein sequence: CASSDSVVFDSEAFF.

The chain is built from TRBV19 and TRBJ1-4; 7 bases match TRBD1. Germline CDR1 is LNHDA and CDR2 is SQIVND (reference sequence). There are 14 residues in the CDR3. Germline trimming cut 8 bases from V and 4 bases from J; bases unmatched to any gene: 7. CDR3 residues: CASVEGAVNEKLFF. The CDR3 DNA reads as TGTGCCAGTGTGGAGGGGGCGGTTAATGAAAAACTGTTTTTT.

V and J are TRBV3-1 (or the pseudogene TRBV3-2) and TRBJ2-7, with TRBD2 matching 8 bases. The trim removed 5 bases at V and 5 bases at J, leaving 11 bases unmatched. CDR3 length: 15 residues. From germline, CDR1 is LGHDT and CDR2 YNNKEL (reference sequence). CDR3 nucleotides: TGTGCCAGCAGCACTGGCCTAGCGGGTTTCCACGAGCAGTACTTC. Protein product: CASSTGLAGFHEQYF.

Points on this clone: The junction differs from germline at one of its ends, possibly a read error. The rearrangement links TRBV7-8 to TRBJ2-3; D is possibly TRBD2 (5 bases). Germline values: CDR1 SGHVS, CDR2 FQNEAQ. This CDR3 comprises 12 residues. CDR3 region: CASSFQGLPVAF. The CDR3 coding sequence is TGTGCCAGCAGCTTCCAAGGACTCCCAGTGGCCTTT.

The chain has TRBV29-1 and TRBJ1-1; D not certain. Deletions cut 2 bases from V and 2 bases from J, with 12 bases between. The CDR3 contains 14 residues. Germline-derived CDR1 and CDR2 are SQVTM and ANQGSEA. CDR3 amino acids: CSVEREDGNTEAFF. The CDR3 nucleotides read TGCAGCGTTGAAAGGGAGGACGGTAACACTGAAGCTTTCTTT.

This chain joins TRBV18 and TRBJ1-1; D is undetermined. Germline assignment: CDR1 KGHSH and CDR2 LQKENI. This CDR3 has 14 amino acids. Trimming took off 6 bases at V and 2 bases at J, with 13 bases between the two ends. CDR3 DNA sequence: TGTGCCAGCTCGCCCCTACCTCCTAACACTGAAGCTTTCTTT. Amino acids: CASSPLPPNTEAFF.

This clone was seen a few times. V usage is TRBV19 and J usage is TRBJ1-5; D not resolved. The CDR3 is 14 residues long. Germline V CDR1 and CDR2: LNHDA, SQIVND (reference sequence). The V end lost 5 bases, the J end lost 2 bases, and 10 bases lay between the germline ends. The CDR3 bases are TGTGCCAGTAGTCCTACAGTGGGCAATCAGCCCCAGCATTTT. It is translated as CASSPTVGNQPQHF. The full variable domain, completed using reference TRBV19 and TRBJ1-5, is DGGITQSPKYLFRKEGQNVTLSCEQNLNHDAMYWYRQDPGQGLRLIYYSQIVNDFQKGDIAEGYSVSREKKESFPLTVTSAQKNPTAFYLCASSPTVGNQPQHFGDGTRLSIL.

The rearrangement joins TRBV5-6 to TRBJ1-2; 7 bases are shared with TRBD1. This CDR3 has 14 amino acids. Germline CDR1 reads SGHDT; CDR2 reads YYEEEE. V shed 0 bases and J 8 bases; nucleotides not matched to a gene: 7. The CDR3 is CASSLAGGTSGYTF. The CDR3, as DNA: TGTGCCAGCAGCTTGGCAGGGGGAACATCGGGCTACACCTTC.

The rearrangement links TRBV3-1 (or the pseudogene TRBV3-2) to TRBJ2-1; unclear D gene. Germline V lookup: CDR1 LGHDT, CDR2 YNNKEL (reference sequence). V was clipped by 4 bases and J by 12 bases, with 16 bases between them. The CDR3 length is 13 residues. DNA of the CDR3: TGTGCCAGCAGCCTCCTGTTAGACTCAACGCAGTTCTTC. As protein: CASSLLLDSTQFF.

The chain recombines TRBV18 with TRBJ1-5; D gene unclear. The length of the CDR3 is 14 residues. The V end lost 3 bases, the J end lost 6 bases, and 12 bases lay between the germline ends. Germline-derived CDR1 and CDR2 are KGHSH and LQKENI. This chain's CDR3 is CASSPEGGSQPQHF. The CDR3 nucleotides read TGTGCCAGCTCACCCGAGGGAGGTTCTCAGCCCCAGCATTTT.

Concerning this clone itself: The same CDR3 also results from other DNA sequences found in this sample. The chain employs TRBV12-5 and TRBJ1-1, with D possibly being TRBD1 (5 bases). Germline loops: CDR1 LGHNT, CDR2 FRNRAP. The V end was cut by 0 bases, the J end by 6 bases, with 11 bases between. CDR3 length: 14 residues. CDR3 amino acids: CASGLVVGGAEAFF. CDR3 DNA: TGTGCTAGTGGTTTGGTAGTGGGGGGGGCTGAAGCTTTCTTT.

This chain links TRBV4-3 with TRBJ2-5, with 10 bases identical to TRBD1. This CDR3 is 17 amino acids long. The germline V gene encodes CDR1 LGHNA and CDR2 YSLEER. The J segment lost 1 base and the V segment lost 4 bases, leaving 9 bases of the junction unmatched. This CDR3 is CASSPALGQGIQETQYF. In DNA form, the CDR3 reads TGCGCCAGCAGCCCCGCGTTGGGACAGGGGATCCAAGAGACCCAGTACTTC.

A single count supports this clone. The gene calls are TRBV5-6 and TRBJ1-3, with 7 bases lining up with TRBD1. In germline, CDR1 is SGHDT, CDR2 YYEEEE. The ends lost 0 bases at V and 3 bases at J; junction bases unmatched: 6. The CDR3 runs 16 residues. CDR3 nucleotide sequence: TGTGCCAGCAGCTTGGCTAGGGGGCTCTTTGGAAACACCATATATTTT. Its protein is CASSLARGLFGNTIYF. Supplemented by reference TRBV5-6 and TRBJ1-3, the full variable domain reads DAGVTQSPTHLIKTRGQQVTLRCSPKSGHDTVSWYQQALGQGPQFIFQYYEEEERQRGNFPDRFSGHQFPNYSSELNVNALLLGDSALYLCASSLARGLFGNTIYFGEGSWLTVV.

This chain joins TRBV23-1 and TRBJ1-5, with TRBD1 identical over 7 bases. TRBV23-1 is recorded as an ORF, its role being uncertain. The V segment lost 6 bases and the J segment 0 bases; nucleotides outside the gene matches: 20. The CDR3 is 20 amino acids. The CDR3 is CASSPYLGQVPCYSNQPQHF. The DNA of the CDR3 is TGCGCCAGCAGCCCATACCTCGGACAGGTGCCTTGCTATAGCAATCAGCCCCAGCATTTT.